This T cell receptor (beta chain) is from a study of T cell responses to AZD1222 COVID-19 vaccine. The germline CDR1 and CDR2 sequences are LNHDA and SQIVND (reference sequence). With 5 bases removed from V and 8 bases from J, the gap between germline ends came to 12 bases. The CDR3 covers 12 residues. Sequenced by immunoSEQ multiplex PCR; TCRdb stores in-frame clones only, minus some. This sample has about 110,000 clones, with 91% found just once. The TCR sequence derives from an adult in good health. Material: peripheral blood, obtained on day 0 of AZD1222 vaccination. The chain uses TRBV19 and TRBJ1-2; D is unclear. CDR3 sequence (DNA): TGTGCCAGTAGTCCTGGCGGGATCGGCTACACCTTC. Translated: CASSPGGIGYTF.